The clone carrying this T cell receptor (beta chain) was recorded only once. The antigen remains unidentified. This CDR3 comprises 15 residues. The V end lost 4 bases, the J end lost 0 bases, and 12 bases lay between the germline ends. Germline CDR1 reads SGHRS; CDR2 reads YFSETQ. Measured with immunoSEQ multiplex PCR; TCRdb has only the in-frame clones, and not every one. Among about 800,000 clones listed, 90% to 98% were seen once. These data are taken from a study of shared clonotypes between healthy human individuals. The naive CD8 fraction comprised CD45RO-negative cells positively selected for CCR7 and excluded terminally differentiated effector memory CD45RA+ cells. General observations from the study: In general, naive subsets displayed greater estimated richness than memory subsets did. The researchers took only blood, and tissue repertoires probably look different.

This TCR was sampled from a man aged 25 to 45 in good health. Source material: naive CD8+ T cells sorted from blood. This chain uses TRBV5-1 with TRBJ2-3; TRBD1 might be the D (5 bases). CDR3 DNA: TGCGCCAGCAGCCTTAAGGGGTCTAGCACAGATACGCAGTATTTT. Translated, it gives CASSLKGSSTDTQYF.